Presented here are 14 T cell receptor beta chains from one specimen sequenced in a study of blood T cell repertoires in COVID-19. Assay: immunoSEQ multiplex PCR; the TCRdb copy retains only in-frame clones and omits some. The data show some 38,000 clones, about 80% seen once. Sequencing was carried out using peripheral blood. The receptor set was obtained from a woman in her sixties or seventies with acute or convalescent COVID-19.

The CDR3 coding sequence is TGTGCCACCTCCGGGGGATCAACTAATGAAAAACTGTTTTTT. This codes for CATSGGSTNEKLFF. V and J are TRBV15 and TRBJ1-4; perhaps TRBD1 as D (5 bases). CDR1 LNHNV and CDR2 YYDKDF come from the germline V gene (reference sequence). There are 14 residues in the CDR3. The V gene lost 8 bases and the J gene lost 0 bases, with 10 bases spanning the gap.

The chain uses TRBV18 and TRBJ2-3; 11 positions agree with TRBD2. This CDR3 comprises 15 residues. Germline V gene sequence: CDR1 KGHSH, CDR2 LQKENI. V lost 3 bases and J lost 6; bases outside the gene matches: 5. The CDR3 DNA reads as TGTGCCAGCTCACCTCTAGCGGGGGGCCATGATACGCAGTATTTT. It yields the protein CASSPLAGGHDTQYF.

The chain has TRBV7-9 and TRBJ1-3; no definite D call. This CDR3 is 12 amino acids long. Trimming cost V 4 bases and J 4 bases, with 5 bases left between them. The germline V gene encodes CDR1 SEHNR and CDR2 FQNEAQ (reference sequence). In DNA form, the CDR3 reads TGTGCCAGCAGCTCACAGGGAAACACCATATATTTT. It is translated as CASSSQGNTIYF.

J is TRBJ2-5 and V is TRBV28, with TRBD2 matching 9 bases. The CDR3 is 16 amino acids. Unmatched junction bases numbered 13, after V lost 6 bases and J lost 5 bases. From germline, CDR1 is MDHEN and CDR2 SYDVKM. CDR3 DNA sequence: TGTGCCAGCAGACACGTCGGCGGGAGGGCCGGGGAGACCCAGTACTTC. This sequence encodes CASRHVGGRAGETQYF.

This clone was observed a single time. V is TRBV27 and J is TRBJ2-1; tentative D call: TRBD2 (6 bases). V shed 0 bases and J shed 1 base, with 13 bases lying between them. The germline gives CDR1 MNHEY, CDR2 SMNVEV (reference sequence). The CDR3 runs to 17 residues. CDR3 in amino acids: CASSLSVMGTSYNEQFF. CDR3 DNA: TGTGCCAGCAGTTTATCGGTTATGGGGACTTCCTACAATGAGCAGTTCTTC.

The rearrangement links TRBV10-1 to TRBJ1-4; 7 positions match TRBD1. The CDR3 has 15 residues. CDR1 and CDR2 (germline): WNHNN, SYGVQD (reference sequence). Trimming cost V 6 bases and J 8 bases; bases outside gene matches: 12. The CDR3 sequence: CASRHAQGTKEKLFF. The CDR3 nucleotides are TGCGCCAGCAGACACGCACAGGGGACGAAAGAAAAACTGTTTTTT.

In its sample, this clone was seen once. The chain couples TRBV10-3 to TRBJ2-1, with no clear D. CDR1 and CDR2 (germline): ENHRY, SYGVKD. The CDR3 consists of 13 residues. Trimming took 0 bases from V and 6 from J, leaving 6 bases between them. The CDR3 nucleotides read TGTGCCATCAGTGAGTCGAACGGCAATGAGCAGTTCTTC. This gives the protein CAISESNGNEQFF.

This clone has a single count. The chain recombines TRBV18 with TRBJ1-5, with D perhaps TRBD1 (5 bases). Trimming removed 3 bases at V and 6 bases at J, with 9 bases between. The CDR3 has 13 residues. Germline V gene lookup returns CDR1 KGHSH and CDR2 LQKENI. CDR3 nucleotides: TGTGCCAGCTCACCGGGAGGGGTTCAGCCCCAGCATTTT. It translates to CASSPGGVQPQHF. The variable domain in full, completed from reference TRBV18 and TRBJ1-5, reads NAGVMQNPRHLVRRRGQEARLRCSPMKGHSHVYWYRQLPEEGLKFMVYLQKENIIDESGMPKERFSAEFPKEGPSILRIQQVVRGDSAAYFCASSPGGVQPQHFGDGTRLSIL.

J is TRBJ2-1 and V is TRBV10-3; 12 bases line up with TRBD2. The CDR3 consists of 16 residues. Per the germline V gene, CDR1 is ENHRY and CDR2 is SYGVKD. J lost 6 bases, V lost 2 bases, and 5 bases had no gene match. The CDR3 protein is CAISEATSGRGNEQFF. CDR3 nucleotides: TGTGCCATCAGTGAGGCGACTAGCGGGAGAGGCAATGAGCAGTTCTTC.

Here the CDR3 DNA reads TGTGCCAGCACCCTGACAGGGCTCAGCCACACCTTC. Amino acid sequence: CASTLTGLSHTF. The chain carries TRBV12-3 or TRBV12-4 and TRBJ1-2, with 7 bases that match TRBD1. The CDR3 consists of 12 residues. The trim removed 7 bases at V and 12 bases at J, leaving 11 bases unmatched.

The chain uses TRBV27 and TRBJ1-1; D call uncertain. Trimming took 1 base from V and 3 from J, leaving 9 bases between them. Germline V lookup: CDR1 MNHEY, CDR2 SMNVEV (reference sequence). The CDR3 runs to 14 residues. CDR3 protein: CASSLWARDTEAFF. The DNA of the CDR3 is TGTGCCAGCAGTTTATGGGCGCGGGACACTGAAGCTTTCTTT.

The chain recombines TRBV2 with TRBJ1-3, with TRBD1 as a possible D gene (6 bases). CDR1 is SNHLY and CDR2 is FYNNEI in the germline V gene. This CDR3 contains 14 residues. Trimming shortened V by 7 bases and J by 0 bases, and 10 bases separated the two germline ends. CDR3: CASNQGGSGNTIYF. The CDR3 nucleotides are TGTGCCAGCAATCAAGGGGGCTCTGGAAACACCATATATTTT.

The gene calls are TRBV18 and TRBJ1-1; TRBD1 matches 8 bases. Germline-derived CDR1 and CDR2 are KGHSH and LQKENI. Trimming cost V 4 bases and J 4 bases; bases outside gene matches: 11. The CDR3 consists of 16 residues. CDR3 sequence (DNA): TGTGCCAGCTCACTGAGGACAGGGACGGTGATCACTGAAGCTTTCTTT. The encoded protein is CASSLRTGTVITEAFF.

V gene TRBV14 combines with J gene TRBJ2-7; 7 bases line up with TRBD1. CDR3 length: 15 amino acids. CDR1 is SGHDN, CDR2 FVKESK, per germline. The J segment lost 3 bases and the V segment lost 2 bases, leaving 7 bases of the junction unmatched. CDR3 sequence (DNA): TGTGCCAGCAGCCAACCCACGACAGGGCGCTACGAGCAGTACTTC. Amino acid sequence: CASSQPTTGRYEQYF.